The 17 T cell receptor beta chains presented below share a single source sample, sequenced in a study of blood T cell repertoires in COVID-19. Measured with immunoSEQ multiplex PCR; TCRdb has only the in-frame clones, and not every one. The table lists more than 100,000 clones, 85% to 90% of them singletons, with 25% to 35% in the top ten. Sample: peripheral blood. These receptor sequences come from a woman aged 70-85 years with acute or convalescent COVID-19.

The V gene is TRBV5-6, the J gene TRBJ2-2; the D is unclear. V lost 0 bases and J lost 5, with 14 bases in between. The length of the CDR3 is 16 residues. CDR1 is SGHDT, CDR2 YYEEEE, per germline. The CDR3 protein is CASSLGLLVATGELFF. The CDR3 bases are TGTGCCAGCAGCTTGGGTTTGCTGGTCGCGACCGGGGAGCTGTTTTTT.

This rearrangement joins TRBV19 to TRBJ2-1, with D possibly matching TRBD1 (7 bases). V lost 4 bases to trimming and J lost 2 bases, with 15 bases between them. CDR1 is LNHDA, CDR2 SQIVND, per germline (reference sequence). This CDR3 region has 16 residues. CDR3 nucleotides: TGTGCCAGTAGTAGGCCTGCAGGGGGGCCCTACAATGAGCAGTTCTTC. Translated: CASSRPAGGPYNEQFF.

For the CDR3, the DNA is TGTGCCAGTAGTAAATGGGACAGAGCCTACGAGCAGTACTTC. Amino acid sequence: CASSKWDRAYEQYF. The genes are TRBV19 and TRBJ2-7, with 7 bases aligning to TRBD1. The CDR3 is 14 residues long. CDR1 and CDR2 from the germline V gene are LNHDA and SQIVND (reference sequence). V was clipped by 4 bases and J by 2 bases; unmatched bases: 5.

The chain carries TRBV2 and TRBJ2-2, with a weak D call TRBD1 (6 bases). This CDR3 spans 13 amino acids. V lost 6 bases and J lost 6, with 11 bases in between. Germline V gene data show CDR1 as SNHLY and CDR2 as FYNNEI. The CDR3 DNA reads as TGTGCCAGCAGGGAACAGGGTCCCGGGGAGCTGTTTTTT. Translating it yields CASREQGPGELFF.

This clone showed up just a few times. The chain combines TRBV6-4 with TRBJ2-3, with D tentatively TRBD2 (6 bases). From germline, CDR1 is MRHNA and CDR2 SNTAGT. Trimming stripped 4 bases from V and 2 bases from J, with 10 bases between. This CDR3 is 14 amino acids long. The CDR3 region is CASSAGVSTDTQYF. In DNA form, the CDR3 reads TGTGCCAGCAGTGCGGGGGTGTCCACAGATACGCAGTATTTT.

The chain links TRBV11-3 to TRBJ2-1; 9 nucleotides match TRBD1. CDR1 and CDR2 from the germline V gene are SGHNT and YENEEA. This CDR3 contains 16 residues. J lost 3 bases, V lost 0 bases, and 3 bases had no gene match. For the CDR3, the DNA is TGTGCCAGCAGCTTAGATGGGACAGGGAACTACAATGAGCAGTTCTTC. Translation: CASSLDGTGNYNEQFF.

This clone came up once. This chain uses TRBV12-3 or TRBV12-4 with TRBJ2-1; D is uncertain. V was pared by 3 bases and J by 8 bases, with 5 bases between. CDR3 length equals 11 residues. The CDR3, as DNA: TGTGCCAGCAGTTTCCCCGATGAGCAGTTCTTC. It is translated as CASSFPDEQFF.

This chain links TRBV12-5 with TRBJ2-1; 8 nucleotides agree with TRBD2. The germline V gene has CDR1 LGHNT and CDR2 FRNRAP. V lost 5 bases and J lost 10; bases outside the gene matches: 10. This CDR3 comprises 14 residues. CDR3 bases: TGTGCTAGTGGTCCGTCGGGGGGGCAAGGGGAGCAGTTCTTC. It is translated as CASGPSGGQGEQFF.

The chain combines TRBV9 with TRBJ1-5, with D perhaps TRBD1 (6 bases). The V gene's germline CDR1 is SGDLS and CDR2 YYNGEE. CDR3 length equals 15 residues. V gave up 6 bases and J gave up 1 base, with 14 bases separating them. The CDR3 nucleotides are TGTGCCAGCAACTCCGGCGGGGGCAGCAATCAGCCCCAGCATTTT. Translating it yields CASNSGGGSNQPQHF.

V usage is TRBV5-8 and J usage is TRBJ2-2; D is undetermined. The CDR3 spans 12 residues. Trimming left V 2 bases short and J 9 bases short, with 8 bases between. Looked up from germline, CDR1 is SGHTS and CDR2 is YDEGEE. This CDR3 reads CASSLAFRELFF. In DNA, the CDR3 is TGTGCCAGCAGCTTAGCCTTTCGGGAGCTGTTTTTT.

The chain recombines TRBV7-3 with TRBJ2-5; 7 bases fit TRBD2. This CDR3 spans 16 amino acids. Germline CDR1 reads SGHTA; CDR2 reads FQGTGA. The V gene end was trimmed by 6 bases and the J gene end by 5 bases; junction bases not matched to a gene: 15. CDR3 residues: CASRSQGGAVRETQYF. The CDR3 DNA is TGTGCCAGCAGGTCCCAGGGAGGGGCCGTGAGGGAGACCCAGTACTTC.

The count of this clone is one. CDR3: CASSLSAQGGANVLTF. CDR3 DNA sequence: TGCGCCAGCAGCTTGTCCGCCCAGGGTGGGGCCAACGTCCTGACTTTC. The chain couples TRBV5-1 to TRBJ2-6, with D maybe TRBD1 (5 bases). V gave up 1 base and J gave up 3 bases, with 11 bases separating them. CDR1 is SGHRS and CDR2 is YFSETQ in the germline V gene. The CDR3 has 16 amino acids. The full variable domain, in which reference TRBV5-1 and TRBJ2-6 provide the parts outside the CDR3, is KAGVTQTPRYLIKTRGQQVTLSCSPISGHRSVSWYQQTPGQGLQFLFEYFSETQRNKGNFPGRFSGRQFSNSRSEMNVSTLELGDSALYLCASSLSAQGGANVLTFGAGSRLTVL.

V usage is TRBV30 and J usage is TRBJ2-5, with TRBD1 matching over 7 bases. Germline trimming cut 1 base from V and 5 bases from J; bases unmatched to any gene: 4. CDR1 and CDR2 from the germline V gene are GTSNPN and SVGIG (reference sequence). The CDR3 spans 13 residues. DNA for the CDR3: TGTGCCTGGAGTGGACAGGGTTGGGAGACCCAGTACTTC. Residues: CAWSGQGWETQYF.

This clone has only a few counts. This chain connects TRBV28 to TRBJ1-1; TRBD1 might be the D (6 bases). Germline V gene sequence: CDR1 MDHEN, CDR2 SYDVKM. This CDR3 spans 13 amino acids. V lost 7 bases and J lost 2, with 11 bases in between. CDR3 DNA: TGTGCCAGCAACACAGGGAGTAACACTGAAGCTTTCTTT. Translation gives CASNTGSNTEAFF. The variable domain in full, with the rest retrieved from reference TRBV28 and TRBJ1-1, is DVKVTQSSRYLVKRTGEKVFLECVQDMDHENMFWYRQDPGLGLRLIYFSYDVKMKEKGDIPEGYSVSREKKERFSLILESASTNQTSMYLCASNTGSNTEAFFGQGTRLTVV.

The chain recombines TRBV9 with TRBJ1-2; weak D call: TRBD1 (6 bases). CDR3 length: 16 amino acids. From germline, CDR1 is SGDLS and CDR2 YYNGEE. Trimming stripped 3 bases from V and 4 bases from J, with 19 bases between. In DNA, the CDR3 is TGTGCCAGCAGCGGGACAGCCCACCCTTCCCTCTATGGCTACACCTTC. It yields the protein CASSGTAHPSLYGYTF. Looking up the rest from reference TRBV9 and TRBJ1-2 gives the full variable domain: DSGVTQTPKHLITATGQRVTLRCSPRSGDLSVYWYQQSLDQGLQFLIQYYNGEERAKGNILERFSAQQFPDLHSELNLSSLELGDSALYFCASSGTAHPSLYGYTFGSGTRLTVV.

This chain links TRBV18 with TRBJ1-2; D unclear. V lost 2 bases and J 6 bases, leaving 10 bases between the germline ends. The CDR3 is 13 amino acids. The V gene's germline CDR1 is KGHSH and CDR2 LQKENI. The CDR3 DNA is TGTGCCAGCTCACCAAGGGAGGGCGATGGCTACACCTTC. Protein product: CASSPREGDGYTF.

This clone has a single count. The V gene is TRBV5-5, the J gene TRBJ2-5; TRBD2 matches 10 bases. This CDR3 has 15 residues. J was trimmed by 7 bases and V by 1 base; bases with no gene match: 7. Per germline, CDR1 SGHKS and CDR2 YYEKEE (reference sequence). CDR3 sequence (DNA): TGTGCCAGCAGCTTGCTAGCGGGGGAGGTCGGGACCCAGTACTTC. It encodes CASSLLAGEVGTQYF.